This T cell receptor (beta chain) was obtained from a study of blood T cell repertoires in COVID-19. The wider study: Collection of acute and convalescent COVID-19 samples took place in the United States, Italy and Spain.

Clones were read by immunoSEQ multiplex PCR, and TCRdb kept only the in-frame ones, dropping some. The top ten clones hold less than 6% of a sample with a few hundred thousand clones, 75% to 90% of them seen once. CDR1 SGHTA and CDR2 FQGNSA come from the germline V gene. The CDR3 consists of 14 residues. V lost 5 bases to trimming and J lost 5 bases; unmatched junction nucleotides: 7. Participants spanned ages about 18 to 90 years and resided in about two dozen US areas. Categorization into cohorts depended on clinical history that participants reported. Recovered participants had two consecutive negative NP/OP PCR tests, healthcare professional clearance, or symptom resolution.

This TCR derives from a woman aged 50 to 65 who had recovered from COVID-19. The sample was PBMCs or T cells enriched from blood (not recorded which). The chain links TRBV7-2 to TRBJ1-2; the match to TRBD1 covers 8 bases. As DNA, the CDR3 is TGTGCCAGCAGCCCAGGGGGCGAAACGTATGGCTACACCTTC. It translates to CASSPGGETYGYTF.